The 9 T cell receptor beta chains below were found in one sample sequenced in a study of response to subunit inactivated influenza vaccine. TCRdb ran MiXCR on the RT-PCR reads and lists one entry per CDR3 protein. The data show roughly 780,000 distinct CDR3 sequences, roughly 18% seen once. Here the sequenced sample was PBMCs from blood, taken 5 days after vaccination. The origin of the receptors is a man aged 45-60 years who received an inactivated influenza vaccine.

This clonotype turned up a few times. The J gene is TRBJ1-1, the V gene TRBV7-6, with 8 bases that match TRBD1. The germline gives CDR1 SGHVS, CDR2 FNYEAQ. The CDR3 consists of 16 residues. With 1 base clipped from V and 3 bases from J, the junction kept 7 bases outside the gene matches. CDR3 nucleotide sequence: TGTGCCAGCAGCTTAGTACTGACAGGGGATGACACTGAAGCTTTCTTT. Translated, it gives CASSLVLTGDDTEAFF. The full variable domain, rest sourced from reference TRBV7-6 and TRBJ1-1, is GAGVSQSPRYKVTKRGQDVALRCDPISGHVSLYWYRQALGQGPEFLTYFNYEAQQDKSGLPNDRFSAERPEGSISTLTIQRTEQRDSAMYRCASSLVLTGDDTEAFFGQGTRLTVV.

This clonotype was recorded a few times. The J gene is TRBJ2-1, the V gene TRBV7-2, with D possibly TRBD1 on 6 matching bases. CDR3 size: 15 residues. Germline CDR1 reads SGHTA; CDR2 reads FQGNSA. Trimming removed 1 base from V and 6 bases from J, with 13 bases in between. The CDR3 reads CASSLVLEGGNEQFF. CDR3 bases: TGTGCCAGCAGCTTAGTTCTAGAAGGGGGCAATGAGCAGTTCTTC.

The chain combines TRBV27 with TRBJ2-2; D tentatively reads TRBD1 or TRBD2 (5 bases each). Germline lookup yields CDR1 MNHEY and CDR2 SMNVEV (reference sequence). V was pared by 3 bases and J by 2 bases, with 13 bases between. The CDR3 is made up of 16 amino acids. Here the CDR3 reads CASSFEGRANTGELFF. The CDR3 DNA reads as TGTGCCAGCAGTTTCGAGGGGCGAGCAAACACCGGGGAGCTGTTTTTT.

This clonotype was counted a few times. V is TRBV20-1 and J is TRBJ2-5, with no clear D. This CDR3 has 11 amino acids. CDR1 is DFQATT and CDR2 is SNEGSKA in the germline V gene (reference sequence). The V gene lost 3 bases and the J gene lost 5 bases, with 7 bases spanning the gap. The CDR3 DNA reads as TGCAGTGCTAGGGATCTGGAGACCCAGTACTTC. It encodes CSARDLETQYF.

The chain recombines TRBV10-3 with TRBJ2-7, with unresolved D. The CDR3 is 12 residues long. Germline V lookup: CDR1 ENHRY, CDR2 SYGVKD. Trimming left V 3 bases short and J 3 bases short, with 6 bases between. CDR3 DNA: TGTGCCATCAGTGACCAGGTCTACGAGCAGTACTTC. Translation gives CAISDQVYEQYF.

The chain couples TRBV29-1 to TRBJ2-1; 11 bases agree with TRBD1. V trimming: 2 bases; J trimming: 7 bases; junction bases outside the gene matches: 7. The CDR3 contains 15 residues. Germline lookup yields CDR1 SQVTM and CDR2 ANQGSEA. The CDR3 reads CSVESRDRGVNEQFF. In DNA form, the CDR3 reads TGCAGCGTTGAATCCCGGGACAGGGGGGTGAATGAGCAGTTCTTC.

This clonotype was seen repeatedly, ten times or more. The chain couples TRBV12-3 or TRBV12-4 to TRBJ2-7; 9 nucleotides match TRBD1. V lost 4 bases to trimming and J lost 5 bases; unmatched junction nucleotides: 9. CDR3 length equals 15 residues. The CDR3 is CASSSPGQGFNEQYF. As DNA, the CDR3 is TGTGCCAGCAGTTCCCCAGGACAGGGGTTCAACGAGCAGTACTTC.

This clonotype has a count of ten or more. The chain carries TRBV20-1 and TRBJ2-4; 9 bases fit TRBD1. J was trimmed by 4 bases and V by 6 bases; bases with no gene match: 4. CDR1 is DFQATT, CDR2 SNEGSKA, per germline (reference sequence). This CDR3 comprises 13 residues. The CDR3 DNA reads TGCAGTGCCCAAGGGACAGGGAAAAACATTCAGTACTTC. The encoded protein is CSAQGTGKNIQYF.

The chain links TRBV27 to TRBJ2-3; tentative D call: TRBD2 (6 bases). Per the germline V gene, CDR1 is MNHEY and CDR2 is SMNVEV (reference sequence). This CDR3 comprises 13 residues. V lost 9 bases and J 3 bases, leaving 13 bases between the germline ends. The CDR3 is CASLGLATDTQYF. The CDR3 nucleotides read TGTGCCAGTTTAGGTCTAGCGACAGATACGCAGTATTTT.